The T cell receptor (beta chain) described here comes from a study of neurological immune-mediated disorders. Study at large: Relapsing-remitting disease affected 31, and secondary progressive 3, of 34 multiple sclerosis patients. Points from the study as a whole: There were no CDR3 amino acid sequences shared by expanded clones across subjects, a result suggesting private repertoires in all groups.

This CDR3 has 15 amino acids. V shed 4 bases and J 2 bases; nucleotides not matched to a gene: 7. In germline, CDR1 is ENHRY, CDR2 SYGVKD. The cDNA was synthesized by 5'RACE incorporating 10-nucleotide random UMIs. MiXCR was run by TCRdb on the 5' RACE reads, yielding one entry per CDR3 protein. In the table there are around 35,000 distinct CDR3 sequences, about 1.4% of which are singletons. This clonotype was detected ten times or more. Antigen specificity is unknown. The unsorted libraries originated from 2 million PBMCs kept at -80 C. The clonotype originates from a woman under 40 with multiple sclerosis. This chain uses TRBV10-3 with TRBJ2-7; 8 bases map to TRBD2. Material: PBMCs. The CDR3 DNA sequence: TGTGCCATCAGTGGCAGCGGGGGCCCTACCTACGAGCAGTACTTC. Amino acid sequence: CAISGSGGPTYEQYF.